This paragraph reports one T cell receptor beta chain. The antigen is not known. Time point defined: baseline pretreatment blood. Treatment denoted: 15 Gy SBRT to primary tumor, nephrectomy 4 weeks later. After SBRT, blood was collected at 2 and 4 weeks, plus baseline. J was trimmed by 0 bases and V by 5 bases; bases with no gene match: 5. The CDR3 contains 15 residues. The germline gives CDR1 SGHNT, CDR2 YENEEA. This sample stems from a study of radiation and T cells in renal cell carcinoma. For the study at large: Nephrectomy followed 15 Gy stereotactic body radiation by 4 weeks.

Repertoires were generated with immunoSEQ multiplex PCR, while TCRdb's copy carries only in-frame clones and drops some. The sample yields 100,000 to 150,000 clones, approximately 80% seen once. Study-wide results and limits: Top tumor clonotypes rose in blood 2 weeks post-radiation, then contracted.

The TCR comes from a woman aged 55-70 years with renal cell carcinoma. This chain connects TRBV11-3 to TRBJ2-3, with 7 bases that match TRBD1. Sequencing was performed on blood, taken from a patient whose treatment included radiotherapy and nephrectomy. CDR3 region: CASSQGVSSTDTQYF. DNA for the CDR3: TGTGCCAGCAGCCAGGGGGTATCTAGCACAGATACGCAGTATTTT.